These 28 T cell receptor beta chains share one sample of origin, sequenced in a study of yellow fever vaccine responses in identical twins. In TCRdb, the RT-PCR reads were re-called with MiXCR into one record per CDR3 protein. Of over 10,000 distinct CDR3 sequences in the sample, roughly 81% were seen once. Sequencing used T cells from blood (PBMCs), unsorted or a sorted subset (not recorded which), obtained before or after yellow fever vaccination (not recorded which). Receptor source: a young woman who received the yellow fever vaccine.

V is TRBV27 and J is TRBJ1-5; no firm D call. In germline, CDR1 is MNHEY, CDR2 SMNVEV (reference sequence). This CDR3 region has 13 residues. The germline V and J ends were trimmed by 2 bases and 4 bases, with 6 bases remaining between them. In DNA form, the CDR3 reads TGTGCCAGCAGTTTAAAGGGTAATCAGCCCCAGCATTTT. Protein sequence: CASSLKGNQPQHF.

The gene calls are TRBV2 and TRBJ2-1; 11 nucleotides line up with TRBD2. V was pared by 4 bases and J by 9 bases, with 5 bases of the junction left unmatched. CDR1 and CDR2 from the germline V gene are SNHLY and FYNNEI. The CDR3 length is 14 residues. The CDR3 sequence is CASSVLAGVGEQFF. The CDR3 DNA reads TGTGCCAGCAGTGTACTAGCGGGAGTAGGTGAGCAGTTCTTC.

V and J are TRBV30 and TRBJ1-1; the D gene is possibly TRBD1 (6 bases). This CDR3 is built from 16 residues. V lost 3 bases, J lost 2 bases, and 19 bases lay in between. CDR1 and CDR2 from the germline V gene are GTSNPN and SVGIG (reference sequence). This chain's CDR3 is CAWSLPLRQANTEAFF. The CDR3 coding sequence is TGTGCCTGGAGCCTACCCCTCCGACAGGCCAACACTGAAGCTTTCTTT.

The count of this clonotype is one. This rearrangement joins TRBV7-6 to TRBJ2-1, with 12 positions matching TRBD2. Trimming cost V 0 bases and J 9 bases; bases outside gene matches: 6. The CDR3 length is 16 residues. Germline assignment: CDR1 SGHVS and CDR2 FNYEAQ. As DNA, the CDR3 is TGTGCCAGCAGCTTAGCGCCTAGCGGGGGGGCGGGTGAGCAGTTCTTC. It translates to CASSLAPSGGAGEQFF.

The rearrangement uses TRBV27 and TRBJ2-1; TRBD1 aligns across 7 bases. The CDR3 runs to 16 residues. Germline V gives CDR1 MNHEY, CDR2 SMNVEV (reference sequence). V shed 0 bases and J 3 bases; nucleotides not matched to a gene: 5. In DNA, the CDR3 is TGTGCCAGCAGTTTATCCCCGGGACAGAGCTACAATGAGCAGTTCTTC. This sequence encodes CASSLSPGQSYNEQFF.

The chain employs TRBV3-1 and TRBJ2-2; D is undetermined. The CDR3 spans 13 residues. V was cut by 8 bases and J by 0 bases, with 7 bases left in between. CDR1 and CDR2 (germline): LGHDT, YNNKEL (reference sequence). CDR3 sequence (DNA): TGTGCCAGCGGGCACCCGAACACCGGGGAGCTGTTTTTT. Its translation is CASGHPNTGELFF.

V usage is TRBV18 and J usage is TRBJ2-7; D remains unclear. V dropped 6 bases and J dropped 3 bases, with 9 bases sitting between them. The CDR3 has 12 residues. The V gene's germline CDR1 is KGHSH and CDR2 LQKENI. The CDR3 region has the DNA TGTGCCAGCTCGGCGTCTAACTACGAGCAGTACTTC. Protein: CASSASNYEQYF.

The rearrangement links TRBV11-1 to TRBJ2-1; no clear D. Per the germline V gene, CDR1 is SGHAT and CDR2 is FQDESV (reference sequence). This CDR3 comprises 14 residues. Trimming shortened V by 7 bases and J by 4 bases, and 14 bases separated the two germline ends. The CDR3 is CASNDKRAYNEQFF. CDR3 nucleotide sequence: TGTGCCAGCAACGACAAGAGAGCGTACAATGAGCAGTTCTTC.

The chain combines TRBV7-9 with TRBJ2-3, with 7 bases lining up with TRBD1. In germline, CDR1 is SEHNR, CDR2 FQNEAQ (reference sequence). J gave up 6 bases and V 1 base, and 7 bases lay outside the gene matches. The CDR3 has 15 residues. The CDR3 coding sequence is TGTGCCAGCAGCTTAGTAGGGGGCTTGCAGGATACGCAGTATTTT. Amino acid sequence: CASSLVGGLQDTQYF.

In the case of this clonotype: One end of the junction varies from germline; a read error may be responsible. The chain recombines TRBV11-1 with TRBJ2-3, with 9 bases identical to TRBD2. There are 14 residues in the CDR3. Germline CDR1 reads SGHAT; CDR2 reads FQDESV (reference sequence). DNA for the CDR3: TGTGCCAGCAGTTTAGCGGGAGTTACAGATACGCAGTATTTT. Translated: CASSLAGVTDTQYF.

The V call is TRBV20-1, the J call TRBJ2-1; 10 positions agree with TRBD1. Germline-derived CDR1 and CDR2 are DFQATT and SNEGSKA (reference sequence). This CDR3 contains 15 residues. J gave up 3 bases and V 3 bases, and 5 bases lay outside the gene matches. CDR3 protein: CSARAGTGDYNEQFF. CDR3 sequence (DNA): TGCAGTGCTAGGGCCGGGACAGGGGACTACAATGAGCAGTTCTTC.

The V and J genes are TRBV10-3 and TRBJ2-2; 9 nucleotides align to TRBD1. After removal of 6 bases from V and 1 base from J, the junction contained 3 bases not matched to a gene. The CDR3 covers 15 residues. Germline loops: CDR1 ENHRY, CDR2 SYGVKD. The CDR3 protein is CAIRPGQGNTGELFF. The CDR3 DNA reads as TGTGCCATCAGGCCGGGACAGGGGAACACCGGGGAGCTGTTTTTT.

The chain joins TRBV28 to TRBJ2-1; D unresolved. This CDR3 comprises 14 residues. The germline gives CDR1 MDHEN, CDR2 SYDVKM. Trimming shortened V by 0 bases and J by 1 base, and 4 bases separated the two germline ends. The CDR3 protein is CASSLWHSYNEQFF. For the CDR3, the DNA is TGTGCCAGCAGTTTATGGCATTCCTACAATGAGCAGTTCTTC. Together with reference TRBV28 and TRBJ2-1, the CDR3 gives the full variable domain: DVKVTQSSRYLVKRTGEKVFLECVQDMDHENMFWYRQDPGLGLRLIYFSYDVKMKEKGDIPEGYSVSREKKERFSLILESASTNQTSMYLCASSLWHSYNEQFFGPGTRLTVL.

The CDR3 loop is CASSFGTSGSYEQYF. CDR3 DNA: TGTGCCAGCAGCTTCGGGACTAGCGGCTCCTACGAGCAGTACTTC. This sequence joins TRBV7-9 and TRBJ2-7; TRBD2 matches at 11 bases. There are 15 residues in the CDR3. Germline V gene data show CDR1 as SEHNR and CDR2 as FQNEAQ (reference sequence). V lost 3 bases and J lost 0; bases outside the gene matches: 1.

The chain carries TRBV11-3 and TRBJ2-7; D remains ambiguous. This CDR3 spans 13 amino acids. Per germline, CDR1 SGHNT and CDR2 YENEEA. V was trimmed by 5 bases and J by 2 bases, leaving 10 bases between them. The CDR3 here is CASSPNLAYEQYF. The CDR3 DNA sequence: TGTGCCAGCAGCCCGAACCTGGCCTACGAGCAGTACTTC.

The J gene is TRBJ1-5, the V gene TRBV23-1; D gene uncertain. TRBV23-1 is placed among ORFs of uncertain function. The CDR3 length is 17 residues. V was shortened by 0 bases and J by 0 bases, with 12 bases between the two germline ends. Here the CDR3 reads CASSQSGLLVSNQPQHF. The CDR3 DNA reads TGCGCCAGCAGTCAATCGGGTCTGCTAGTTAGCAATCAGCCCCAGCATTTT.

The V and J genes are TRBV20-1 and TRBJ2-7, with D tentatively TRBD1 or TRBD2 (5 bases each). Trimming stripped 1 base from V and 2 bases from J, with 15 bases between. CDR1 DFQATT and CDR2 SNEGSKA come from the germline V gene (reference sequence). The CDR3 has 15 amino acids. The CDR3 DNA reads as TGCAGTGCTAGAGTGGGGGTGGTGGTTCCCTACGAGCAGTACTTC. It yields the protein CSARVGVVVPYEQYF.

This clonotype came up once. The chain employs TRBV11-2 and TRBJ2-7; D is perhaps TRBD1 (6 bases). CDR3 length: 13 amino acids. Germline V lookup: CDR1 SGHAT, CDR2 FQNNGV. V gave up 4 bases and J gave up 4 bases, with 11 bases separating them. CDR3 region: CASSSNREYEQYF. The CDR3 DNA reads as TGTGCCAGCAGCTCCAACAGGGAGTACGAGCAGTACTTC.

The rearrangement uses TRBV29-1 and TRBJ2-3, with D tentatively TRBD2 (5 bases). The germline V gene has CDR1 SQVTM and CDR2 ANQGSEA. This CDR3 is built from 14 residues. The V end was cut by 4 bases, the J end by 5 bases, with 16 bases between. Here the CDR3 reads CSVARIPRGDTQYF. The CDR3 DNA is TGCAGCGTTGCCCGAATCCCACGGGGAGATACGCAGTATTTT.

This clonotype occurred once. The V gene is TRBV27, the J gene TRBJ2-7; possible D gene TRBD2, 6 bases. The ends were cut back, 8 bases at V and 2 bases at J, with 16 bases in the middle. Germline-derived CDR1 and CDR2 are MNHEY and SMNVEV (reference sequence). The CDR3 contains 14 residues. The CDR3, as DNA: TGTGCCAGCGCTCCGGGACTCTTCACCTACGAGCAGTACTTC. As protein: CASAPGLFTYEQYF.

This chain joins TRBV12-3 or TRBV12-4 and TRBJ2-1; no definite D call. The CDR3 runs 14 residues. V was shortened by 8 bases and J by 4 bases, with 15 bases between the two germline ends. The CDR3 DNA reads as TGTGCCAGCCGAGGCCAGGAGCATTACAATGAGCAGTTCTTC. Translated: CASRGQEHYNEQFF.

This clonotype counts as large. The chain combines TRBV2 with TRBJ2-7, with 7 bases identical to TRBD2. Per germline, CDR1 SNHLY and CDR2 FYNNEI. With 7 bases clipped from V and 1 base from J, the junction kept 7 bases outside the gene matches. This CDR3 comprises 14 residues. The CDR3 DNA reads TGTGCCAGCAACCGGGGCGGGGGATCCTACGAGCAGTACTTC. Translation: CASNRGGGSYEQYF.

Written as DNA, the CDR3 is TGCGCCAGCAGTCCTCCGAGACACAATTATAATTCACCCCTCCACTTT. Protein sequence: CASSPPRHNYNSPLHF. The chain recombines TRBV23-1 with TRBJ1-6; no clear D. TRBV23-1 qualifies as an ORF whose function is uncertain. The V and J ends lost 4 bases and 4 bases respectively, with 14 bases between them. This CDR3 has 16 residues.

The chain couples TRBV19 to TRBJ2-7; 11 bases fit TRBD1. CDR3 length equals 16 residues. V lost 7 bases, J lost 4 bases, and 12 bases stayed unmatched. The V gene's germline CDR1 is LNHDA and CDR2 SQIVND (reference sequence). In nucleotides, the CDR3 is TGTGCCAGTACCATGAGGGGGACAGGGGGAATTTACGAGCAGTACTTC. This gives the protein CASTMRGTGGIYEQYF.

The chain uses TRBV29-1 and TRBJ2-5; D is uncertain. The V gene's germline CDR1 is SQVTM and CDR2 ANQGSEA. There are 14 residues in the CDR3. The V end lost 4 bases, the J end lost 1 base, and 13 bases lay between the germline ends. The CDR3 sequence is CSVGAMVGQETQYF. As DNA, the CDR3 is TGCAGCGTTGGGGCCATGGTCGGCCAAGAGACCCAGTACTTC.

CDR3 bases: TGCAGCGTTACGACAGGGCTAGATGAGCAGTTCTTC. This gives the protein CSVTTGLDEQFF. The rearrangement links TRBV29-1 to TRBJ2-1; the match to TRBD1 covers 7 bases. CDR3 length: 12 amino acids. The J segment lost 8 bases and the V segment lost 5 bases, leaving 6 bases of the junction unmatched. CDR1 and CDR2 from the germline V gene are SQVTM and ANQGSEA.

This rearrangement joins TRBV11-2 to TRBJ2-7; D is unclear. Germline values: CDR1 SGHAT, CDR2 FQNNGV. The CDR3 spans 15 residues. Trimming removed 6 bases from V and 0 bases from J, with 15 bases in between. The CDR3 reads CASSWKGQSSYEQYF. The CDR3 DNA is TGTGCCAGCAGTTGGAAAGGCCAAAGCTCCTACGAGCAGTACTTC.

The V gene is TRBV29-1, the J gene TRBJ2-1; tentative D call: TRBD2 (6 bases). CDR3 length: 13 residues. CDR1 is SQVTM and CDR2 is ANQGSEA in the germline V gene. Trimming removed 7 bases at V and 8 bases at J, with 18 bases between. The CDR3: CSAGPGVAYEQFF. Written as DNA, the CDR3 is TGCAGCGCCGGCCCGGGGGTTGCCTATGAGCAGTTCTTC.